This T cell receptor (beta chain) came from a study of CXCR4 blockade with PD-1 therapy in pancreatic cancer (dated by TCRdb to between 2017 and 2020). About the study as a whole: Multiplex immunohistochemistry and TCRbeta immunosequencing of resected pancreatic ductal adenocarcinoma were combined in the study with ex vivo slice culture in which PD-1 and CXCR4 blockade were tested. To assess intratumoral heterogeneity, two geographically distinct regions from each of several tumors were TCR-sequenced.

Using the immunoSEQ Assay at Adaptive Biotechnologies, the researchers immunosequenced TCRbeta CDR3 regions from the extracted DNA. For the original study's pipeline: To measure the absolute abundance of each unique TCRbeta CDR3, the sequences were collapsed and filtered. Clonality was calculated as 1 minus Pielou's evenness, using only productive in-frame rearrangements. For regional overlap, the top 100 nucleotide rearrangements were followed across paired samples, and the Morisita index was used to compare paired samples against unrelated samples. The immunoSEQ Rearrangement Details tool was used to assess whether nucleotide rearrangements converged onto identical amino acid sequences. TCRdb carries this immuneACCESS record with in-frame sequences only. Its versions omit some clonotypes, under half of them owing to an unresolved V gene in the studies checked, with the rest unexplained. D and trimming come from the DNA, and the V and J calls and clone size come from that table. Recorded for this sample are roughly 15,000 clones; about 72% of them occurred a single time. The top ten clonotypes cover less than 6% of the sample.

The patients who supplied the archived tumor blocks had received no neoadjuvant therapy before resection. In the preserved-tissue arm, the study used about 33 surgical resection samples taken from over 20 pancreatic ductal adenocarcinoma patients who had not previously been treated. DNA for the resection arm was extracted from ten 5-micron curls of FFPE tumor cut next to the multiplex immunohistochemistry slide. Trimming leaves V shorter by 4 bases and J shorter by 3 bases, with the junction holding 3 bases beyond the gene matches. The CDR1 and CDR2 encoded by the germline V gene are MDHEN and SYDVKM. From cysteine to phenylalanine, the CDR3 is 15 amino acids long. The read is trimmed to its CDR3 DNA, 45 bases read in frame from base 1. Concerning this clone itself: No cognate antigen has been identified for it. Base qualities are not recorded, but no much larger clone differs from it by a single base.

Beyond this particular receptor, the publication reports: Only TCRbeta chains were sequenced, so true antigen-specificity overlap of convergent dominant clones remained unconfirmed pending paired alpha-beta single-cell sequencing. Although tumors showed clonal expansion, with a mean productive clonality of 0.14 compared with 0.05 to 0.055 in healthy blood, clonality was not correlated with survival. A strong correlation was found between the frequency of an amino acid clone and the number of distinct nucleotide rearrangements encoding that clone, which suggests convergent selection driven by common tumor antigens.

Here the chain combines TRBV28 and TRBJ2-3, with 11 bases in between that match TRBD1. This TCR was recovered from a human donor with pancreatic ductal adenocarcinoma. Material for sequencing was tumor tissue. The CDR3 is CASSWTGGRTDTQYF. Here is the DNA: TGTGCCAGCAGTTGGACAGGGGGCAGGACAGATACGCAGTATTTT.